The present T cell receptor (beta chain) was sequenced within a study of siplizumab effects on memory and regulatory T cells (dated by TCRdb to between 2018 and 2020). Study-level background: The study looked at the effect of siplizumab, an anti-CD2 antibody, on alloreactive T-cell subsets in allogeneic mixed lymphocyte reactions made from human PBMCs. The paper's findings and limits, for the study overall: No functional confirmation was obtained for the suppressive function of proliferating Tregs from siplizumab cultures. The cumulative frequency of alloreactive sequences that could be traced back to unstimulated CD4+ memory T cells was significantly reduced by siplizumab. Because sequences at frequencies below about 10^-5 were poorly captured, only a minor fraction of alloreactive clones could be mapped back to unstimulated subsets. A naive or memory phenotype could not be assigned to roughly 80-97% of proliferating CD4+ or CD8+ clones. Greater diversity appeared to be present in unstimulated naive T cells than in memory T cells, and a substantial contribution to the alloresponse seemed to be made by naive cells. Among mappable alloreactive CD4+ clones, the Treg-derived fraction averaged nearly 70% with siplizumab versus 25% to 30% in control reactions.

The library was built by means of the immunoSEQ multiplex PCR assay. Each sample had 90,000 to 100,000 TCR templates assayed by the deep sequencing platform. Genomic DNA extracted from sorted T cells was the material used for TCRbeta CDR3 sequencing. Per the source publication's procedure: The R programming language was used for clonal analysis of TCRbeta CDR3 data. Comparing unstimulated samples against CFSE-low samples taken after the reaction was how alloreactive CD4+ and CD8+ clones were defined. Regulatory or non-regulatory origin was assigned to alloreactive CD4+ clones by matching of sequences to sorted unstimulated Treg and non-Treg repertoires. TCRdb obtained this table from immuneACCESS and retained in-frame rearrangements with V and J assigned. These tables miss some clones; where compared with another copy, unresolved V genes account for less than half of the shortfall, and the remainder is unexplained. V and J calls and clone size are as listed in that table; D and trimming were resolved from the DNA. The sample profile shows approximately 65,000 clones; approximately 87% of them were found once. The ten largest clones capture roughly 3.8% of the sample.

In a few donor pairs, further sequencing was done on unstimulated CD8+ naive, CD4+ memory, CD8+ TEMRA, CD4+ naive and CD8+ effector memory subsets. Sorted unstimulated T cells and proliferating T cells recovered from mixed lymphocyte reactions underwent TCRbeta CDR3 sequencing. Fresh whole blood from ten HLA-typed healthy donors was used as the source from which PBMCs were isolated. The CDR3 covers 18 residues, taking in both the cysteine and the phenylalanine. Only the CDR3 region is kept as DNA, spanning 54 bases read in frame from base 1. The CDR1 and CDR2 encoded by the germline V gene are SGHAT and FQNNGV. V is pruned by 6 bases and J by 9 bases, leaving 14 bases of the junction without a gene match. This clone was counted only a few times. Its binding antigen is unknown. No quality values exist for individual bases; no much larger clone is one base distant.

The rearrangement joined TRBV11-2 to TRBJ2-1; 16 middle bases align to TRBD2. The TCR was taken from a human donor in good health. Specimen: memory CD4+ T cells sorted from blood. The cell subset or site tag for this specimen amounts to: unstimulated CD4+ memory T cells. DNA sequence: TGTGCCAGCAGACCCCGCCGGGGACTAGCGGGGGGGCTGGGTGAGCAGTTCTTC. Its translation reads: CASRPRRGLAGGLGEQFF.